This T cell receptor (beta chain) is drawn from a study of spatial heterogeneity in lung cancer. Across the whole study: Those follow-up PBMC samples that were available underwent sequencing, at a median interval of approximately 2 years following resection. Study-wide results and limits: Ubiquitous expanded tumor TCRs showed up in blood more at resection than follow-up.

Germline CDR1 LNHNV, CDR2 YYDKDF (reference sequence). The CDR3 is 14 residues long. V lost 0 bases, J lost 1 base, and 4 bases lay in between. A few counts support this clonotype. The antigen is not known. Carried by each TCR cDNA molecule was a unique molecular identifier. TCRdb ran MiXCR on the 5' RACE reads and lists one entry per CDR3 protein. The sample has about 120,000 distinct CDR3 sequences, less than 15% seen once. Sample time point: blood at routine non-recurrence follow-up after resection. The authors sequenced whole RNA from tumor, nontumor lung or frozen PBMC without sorting. The chain has TRBV15 and TRBJ1-5; no clear D gene. The sequences come from PBMCs, collected at follow-up. This receptor was identified in a male donor with early-stage non-small cell lung cancer. CDR3 loop: CATSRDRSNQPQHF. The CDR3 bases are TGTGCCACCAGCAGAGACAGGAGCAATCAGCCCCAGCATTTT.